Shown below are 20 T cell receptor beta chains from a single sample sequenced in a study of CD8 T cells in ankylosing spondylitis. Findings and limits, study-wide: It appeared that ankylosing spondylitis blood was characterized by a TCR beta motif of several highly homologous variants.

These receptors have no known antigen. TCRdb re-analysed the 5' RACE reads in MiXCR, keeping a single row per CDR3 protein. The sample lists approximately 440,000 distinct CDR3 sequences; roughly 18% were seen once. Sequencing input: blood, either unsorted or a sorted T cell fraction (not recorded which). Receptors originate from a male donor with ankylosing spondylitis.

The CDR3 loop is CASSFGGRLADTQYF. CDR3 DNA sequence: TGTGCCAGCAGTTTTGGGGGACGGCTGGCCGATACGCAGTATTTT. The chain is built from TRBV12-3 or TRBV12-4 and TRBJ2-3; D tentatively reads TRBD1 or TRBD2 (5 bases each). This CDR3 is 15 amino acids long. V was clipped by 3 bases and J by 6 bases, with 16 bases between them.

The V call is TRBV12-3 or TRBV12-4, the J call TRBJ2-7; tentatively, D is TRBD1 or TRBD2 (5 bases each). The CDR3 spans 13 residues. Between the trimmed V and J ends, which lost 8 bases and 12 bases, there was a span of 23 bases. The CDR3 DNA reads as TGTGCCAGCGCCCCGGAGGTGTTTCAGGGTCTGTACTTC. Encoded protein: CASAPEVFQGLYF.

The table lists this clonotype with many counts. The chain joins TRBV10-2 to TRBJ2-1; perhaps TRBD1 as D (5 bases). The V gene's germline CDR1 is WSHSY and CDR2 SAAADI. The CDR3 is made up of 13 amino acids. Trimming removed 7 bases at V and 7 bases at J, with 14 bases between. This CDR3 reads CASKVGAQNEQFF. The CDR3 DNA sequence: TGCGCCAGCAAGGTAGGGGCGCAAAATGAGCAGTTCTTC.

This clonotype was detected once. The junction does not match germline at one end; this may be a read error. The chain couples TRBV5-4 to TRBJ2-5, with TRBD1 identical over 11 bases. The CDR3 is made up of 15 amino acids. Germline V lookup: CDR1 SGHNT, CDR2 YYREEE (reference sequence). The CDR3 DNA reads TGTGCCAGCGGCTTACCGGGACAGGGGGTAGAGACCCAGTACTTC. It encodes CASGLPGQGVETQYF.

This clonotype has only a few counts. This chain joins TRBV5-1 and TRBJ1-1; D is ambiguous. Germline CDR1 SGHRS, CDR2 YFSETQ. The CDR3 runs to 14 residues. V lost 1 base, J lost 3 bases, and 10 bases lay in between. The CDR3 nucleotides read TGCGCCAGCAGCTTGATGGCGGAGTACACTGAAGCTTTCTTT. Protein: CASSLMAEYTEAFF.

The chain combines TRBV5-1 with TRBJ2-3, with D possibly matching TRBD1 (6 bases). Germline V gene data show CDR1 as SGHRS and CDR2 as YFSETQ. The CDR3 runs 15 residues. Trimming stripped 0 bases from V and 4 bases from J, with 12 bases between. The chain's CDR3 is CASSLVGQSADTQYF. Written as DNA, the CDR3 is TGCGCCAGCAGCTTGGTAGGACAGTCAGCAGATACGCAGTATTTT.

CDR3 sequence (DNA): TGTGCCAGCAGCTTTGGGGCGGGAGGCGAGCAGTACTTC. Translated, it gives CASSFGAGGEQYF. This chain uses TRBV7-8 with TRBJ2-7; 8 positions match TRBD2. This CDR3 comprises 13 residues. Looked up from germline, CDR1 is SGHVS and CDR2 is FQNEAQ. The V gene end was trimmed by 3 bases and the J gene end by 6 bases; junction bases not matched to a gene: 4. The full variable domain, completed using reference TRBV7-8 and TRBJ2-7, is GAGVSQSPRYKVAKRGQDVALRCDPISGHVSLFWYQQALGQGPEFLTYFQNEAQLDKSGLPSDRFFAERPEGSVSTLKIQRTQQEDSAVYLCASSFGAGGEQYFGPGTRLTVT.

V gene TRBV28 combines with J gene TRBJ1-3; 9 nucleotides align to TRBD1. Germline values: CDR1 MDHEN, CDR2 SYDVKM. The junction had 10 bases not matched to a gene; V was cut back by 3 bases and J by 4 bases. This CDR3 comprises 17 residues. The CDR3 loop reads CASSFLGQGHRGNTIYF. The CDR3 nucleotides read TGTGCCAGCAGTTTCCTCGGACAGGGGCACAGAGGAAACACCATATATTTT.

This clonotype turned up a few times. The V call is TRBV6-5, the J call TRBJ2-3, with D hard to call. The V end lost 2 bases, the J end lost 1 base, and 10 bases lay between the germline ends. Germline-derived CDR1 and CDR2 are MNHEY and SVGAGI. This CDR3 spans 15 amino acids. The CDR3 coding sequence is TGTGCCAGCAGTTACGACATACGAGGCACAGATACGCAGTATTTT. It yields the protein CASSYDIRGTDTQYF.

V and J are TRBV24-1 and TRBJ2-2; the match to TRBD2 covers 13 bases. V lost 2 bases to trimming and J lost 6 bases; unmatched junction nucleotides: 11. The CDR3 extends over 19 amino acids. CDR1 and CDR2 from the germline V gene are KGHDR and SFDVKD. In DNA form, the CDR3 reads TGTGCCACCAGTGATTACAGGACTAGCGGGAGTTTCTCGGCCGGGGAGCTGTTTTTT. Its protein is CATSDYRTSGSFSAGELFF.

This clonotype has just a few counts. The chain joins TRBV20-1 to TRBJ1-5; 7 bases map to TRBD1. J gave up 4 bases and V 3 bases, and 6 bases lay outside the gene matches. The CDR3 spans 14 residues. Germline V gene data show CDR1 as DFQATT and CDR2 as SNEGSKA (reference sequence). The CDR3 DNA is TGCAGTGCTAGCCCCGGGACAGATAATCAGCCCCAGCATTTT. Protein product: CSASPGTDNQPQHF.

This clonotype was observed a few times. This chain links TRBV11-2 with TRBJ2-1; D uncertain. Germline-derived CDR1 and CDR2 are SGHAT and FQNNGV. The CDR3 covers 19 residues. V was clipped by 3 bases and J by 1 base, with 22 bases between them. CDR3 loop: CASSFPFAAPSNSYNEQFF. Written as DNA, the CDR3 is TGTGCCAGCAGCTTCCCATTTGCGGCACCTTCCAATTCCTACAATGAGCAGTTCTTC.

The chain joins TRBV20-1 to TRBJ2-1; D is possibly TRBD1 or TRBD2 (5 bases each). CDR1 is DFQATT, CDR2 SNEGSKA, per germline (reference sequence). CDR3 length: 11 amino acids. The V gene lost 3 bases and the J gene lost 10 bases, with 10 bases spanning the gap. CDR3: CSASGATEQFF. CDR3 nucleotide sequence: TGCAGTGCTAGCGGGGCAACGGAGCAGTTCTTC.

V and J are TRBV7-3 and TRBJ2-3, with D tentatively TRBD2 (6 bases). Germline CDR1 and CDR2: SGHTA and FQGTGA. The CDR3 covers 15 residues. With 4 bases removed from V and 1 base from J, the gap between germline ends came to 12 bases. The CDR3 region has the DNA TGTGCCAGCAGCTCGGAGGGCCGAGGCACAGATACGCAGTATTTT. Translation: CASSSEGRGTDTQYF.

V usage is TRBV20-1 and J usage is TRBJ2-1; 10 bases are a match to TRBD2. V lost 6 bases, J lost 2 bases, and 4 bases stayed unmatched. The CDR3 is 14 residues long. Germline V lookup: CDR1 DFQATT, CDR2 SNEGSKA (reference sequence). The CDR3 loop is CSARTSGPYNEQFF. CDR3 nucleotide sequence: TGCAGTGCCCGGACTAGCGGACCCTACAATGAGCAGTTCTTC.

V gene TRBV20-1 combines with J gene TRBJ2-1; D unresolved. Trimming stripped 8 bases from V and 6 bases from J, with 11 bases between. Germline-derived CDR1 and CDR2 are DFQATT and SNEGSKA (reference sequence). This CDR3 comprises 11 residues. The chain's CDR3 is CSPSWGNEQFF. CDR3 nucleotide sequence: TGCAGTCCCAGTTGGGGCAATGAGCAGTTCTTC.

The chain uses TRBV7-2 and TRBJ2-7, with D maybe TRBD2 (6 bases). CDR3 length equals 17 residues. CDR1 SGHTA and CDR2 FQGNSA come from the germline V gene. Trimming left V 5 bases short and J 1 base short, with 21 bases between. The CDR3 DNA reads TGTGCCAGCAGCCCCCCCCTCGGCGGGACGGCTTCCTACGAGCAGTACTTC. Translating gives CASSPPLGGTASYEQYF.

The genes are TRBV28 and TRBJ2-4; 10 bases line up with TRBD1. The CDR3 is made up of 15 amino acids. V shed 6 bases, J shed 3 bases, and the junction held 5 bases outside the gene matches. Germline CDR1 MDHEN, CDR2 SYDVKM. The CDR3 here is CASSSGQGDKNIQYF. The CDR3, as DNA: TGTGCCAGCAGCTCAGGACAGGGGGACAAAAACATTCAGTACTTC.

J is TRBJ1-3 and V is TRBV6-1, with TRBD1 matching 7 bases. Per the germline V gene, CDR1 is MNHNS and CDR2 is SASEGT. The CDR3 spans 13 residues. With V trimmed by 8 bases and J by 4 bases, 5 bases remained unmatched. In DNA form, the CDR3 reads TGTGCCAGCCTGGACAGGACCGGAAACACCATATATTTT. Its translation is CASLDRTGNTIYF.

This clonotype was observed many times. The chain carries TRBV12-3 or TRBV12-4 and TRBJ1-2; 9 bases fit TRBD1. V shed 5 bases and J 3 bases; nucleotides not matched to a gene: 7. This CDR3 is built from 15 residues. CDR3 bases: TGTGCCAGCAGTAGTCCCGGGACAGGGTACTATGGCTACACCTTC. It translates to CASSSPGTGYYGYTF.